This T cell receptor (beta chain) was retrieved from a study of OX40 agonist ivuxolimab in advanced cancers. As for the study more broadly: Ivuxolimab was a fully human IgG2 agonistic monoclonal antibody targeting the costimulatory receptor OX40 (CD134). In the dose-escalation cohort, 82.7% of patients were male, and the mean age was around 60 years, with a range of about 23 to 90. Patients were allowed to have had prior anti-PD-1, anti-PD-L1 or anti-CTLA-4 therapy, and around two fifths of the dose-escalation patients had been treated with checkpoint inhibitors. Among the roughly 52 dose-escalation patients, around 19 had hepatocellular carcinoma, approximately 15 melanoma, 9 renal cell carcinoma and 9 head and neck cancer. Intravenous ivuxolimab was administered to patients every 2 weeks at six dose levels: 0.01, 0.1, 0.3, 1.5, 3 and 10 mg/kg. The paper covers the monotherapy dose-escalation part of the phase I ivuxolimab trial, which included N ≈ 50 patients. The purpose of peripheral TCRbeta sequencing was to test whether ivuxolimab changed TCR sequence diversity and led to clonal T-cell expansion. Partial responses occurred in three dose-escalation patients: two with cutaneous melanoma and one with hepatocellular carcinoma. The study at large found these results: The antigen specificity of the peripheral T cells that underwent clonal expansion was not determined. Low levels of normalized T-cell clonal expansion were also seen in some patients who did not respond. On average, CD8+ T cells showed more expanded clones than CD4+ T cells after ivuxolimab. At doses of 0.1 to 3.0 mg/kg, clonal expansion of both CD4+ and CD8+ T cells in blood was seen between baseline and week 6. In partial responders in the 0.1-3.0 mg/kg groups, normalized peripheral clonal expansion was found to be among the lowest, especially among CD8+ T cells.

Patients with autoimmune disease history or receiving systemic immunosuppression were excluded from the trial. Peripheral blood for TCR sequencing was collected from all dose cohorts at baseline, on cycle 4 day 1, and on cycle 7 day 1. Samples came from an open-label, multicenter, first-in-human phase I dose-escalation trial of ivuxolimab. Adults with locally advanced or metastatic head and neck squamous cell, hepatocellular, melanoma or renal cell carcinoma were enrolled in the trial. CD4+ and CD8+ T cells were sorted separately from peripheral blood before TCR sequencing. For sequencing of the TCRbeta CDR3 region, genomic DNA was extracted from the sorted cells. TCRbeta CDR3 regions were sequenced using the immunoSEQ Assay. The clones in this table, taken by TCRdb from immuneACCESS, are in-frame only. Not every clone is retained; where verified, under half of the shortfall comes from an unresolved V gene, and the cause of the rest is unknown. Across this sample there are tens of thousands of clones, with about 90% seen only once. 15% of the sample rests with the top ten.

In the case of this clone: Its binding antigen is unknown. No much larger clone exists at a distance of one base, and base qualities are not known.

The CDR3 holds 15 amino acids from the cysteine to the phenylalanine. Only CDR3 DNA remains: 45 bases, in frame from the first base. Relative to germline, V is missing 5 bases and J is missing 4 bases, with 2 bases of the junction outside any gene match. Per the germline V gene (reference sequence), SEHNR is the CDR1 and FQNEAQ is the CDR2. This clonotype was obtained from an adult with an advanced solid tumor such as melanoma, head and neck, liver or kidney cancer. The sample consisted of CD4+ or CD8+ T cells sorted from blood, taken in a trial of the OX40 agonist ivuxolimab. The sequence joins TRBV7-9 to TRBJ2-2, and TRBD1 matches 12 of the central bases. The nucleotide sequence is TGTGCCAGCAGCCGGGACAGGGGGCGCACCGGGGAGCTGTTTTTT. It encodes CASSRDRGRTGELFF.